The 29 T cell receptor beta chains presented below share a single source sample, sequenced in a study of shared clonotypes between healthy human individuals. Only in-frame clones appear in the TCRdb table, and some are missing; sequencing was by immunoSEQ multiplex PCR. This sample yields 2,500,000 or so clones, of which about 92% are seen a single time; under 0.15% belongs to the top ten. The sample consisted of naive CD4+ T cells sorted from blood. Regarding subset: CD45RA+ positively selected. The receptor source for this set is a man aged 18-30 years in good health.

V is TRBV5-1 and J is TRBJ2-2, with 9 nucleotides matching TRBD2. Germline V CDR1 and CDR2: SGHRS, YFSETQ. Trimming took 4 bases from V and 2 from J; bases not matched to a gene: 6. CDR3 size: 16 residues. CDR3 DNA: TGCGCCAGCAGCGACAGCGGGGGGACTAACACCGGGGAGCTGTTTTTT. Its protein product is CASSDSGGTNTGELFF.

V gene TRBV10-3 combines with J gene TRBJ1-1, with D perhaps matching TRBD1 (6 bases). CDR1 and CDR2 (germline): ENHRY, SYGVKD. The CDR3 contains 15 residues. Trimming removed 4 bases from V and 1 base from J, with 13 bases in between. This chain's CDR3 is CAISVGGGENTEAFF. CDR3 DNA: TGTGCCATCAGTGTGGGCGGGGGCGAGAACACTGAAGCTTTCTTT.

This clone was counted between two and nine times. This same CDR3 is encoded by further DNA sequences in the sample. The V and J genes are TRBV6-6 and TRBJ2-3; D is uncertain. CDR3 size: 11 residues. V gave up 2 bases and J gave up 4 bases, with 1 base separating them. Germline V gene data show CDR1 as MNHNY and CDR2 as SVGAGI (reference sequence). CDR3 nucleotide sequence: TGTGCCAGCAGTTACGCAGATACGCAGTATTTT. This encodes CASSYADTQYF.

The chain combines TRBV10-3 with TRBJ2-7; tentatively, D is TRBD1 or TRBD2 (5 bases each). CDR3 length: 14 amino acids. Trimming took off 6 bases at V and 2 bases at J, with 14 bases between the two ends. CDR1 is ENHRY, CDR2 SYGVKD, per germline. DNA for the CDR3: TGTGCCATCAGGGCCTCCGGGGCTACCTACGAGCAGTACTTC. It translates to CAIRASGATYEQYF.

Turning to this clone: The same CDR3 can be traced to other DNA sequences in this sample. The chain is built from TRBV6-5 and TRBJ1-2; D is unclear. CDR3 length equals 14 residues. Trimming took off 2 bases at V and 1 base at J, with 8 bases between the two ends. Germline assignment: CDR1 MNHEY and CDR2 SVGAGI. CDR3 sequence (DNA): TGTGCCAGCAGTTACGGAGGGCTTAACTATGGCTACACCTTC. Encoded protein: CASSYGGLNYGYTF.

The genes are TRBV19 and TRBJ2-2; 7 nucleotides match TRBD2. Germline-derived CDR1 and CDR2 are LNHDA and SQIVND (reference sequence). The ends lost 5 bases at V and 7 bases at J; junction bases unmatched: 13. The CDR3 is 16 amino acids. The DNA of the CDR3 is TGTGCCAGTAGTCTCAGTGGGAGGGGAAGGGTCGGGGAGCTGTTTTTT. This sequence encodes CASSLSGRGRVGELFF.

The rearrangement uses TRBV18 and TRBJ1-3; 7 bases fit TRBD1. After removal of 6 bases from V and 4 bases from J, the junction contained 9 bases not matched to a gene. Germline V gives CDR1 KGHSH, CDR2 LQKENI. This CDR3 is 15 amino acids long. As DNA, the CDR3 is TGTGCCAGCTCCCACGTTTCGGACAGGGGAAACACCATATATTTT. The encoded protein is CASSHVSDRGNTIYF.

This rearrangement joins TRBV28 to TRBJ1-5, with 8 bases fitting TRBD1. V shed 6 bases and J 1 base; nucleotides not matched to a gene: 8. The CDR3 has 16 amino acids. From germline, CDR1 is MDHEN and CDR2 SYDVKM. CDR3 coding DNA: TGTGCCAGCAGGTATCAGGGGGCATGGAGCAATCAGCCCCAGCATTTT. Encoded protein: CASRYQGAWSNQPQHF.

V and J are TRBV27 and TRBJ2-3; TRBD2 is a possible D gene (6 bases). CDR3 length equals 16 residues. Trimming removed 2 bases at V and 0 bases at J, with 12 bases between. Germline V lookup: CDR1 MNHEY, CDR2 SMNVEV (reference sequence). CDR3 DNA sequence: TGTGCCAGCAGTTTAAGTGCGGGGCCAAGCACAGATACGCAGTATTTT. Its protein product is CASSLSAGPSTDTQYF.

Only one count was recorded for this clone. This rearrangement joins TRBV6-5 to TRBJ2-5; D gene unclear. There are 15 residues in the CDR3. The ends were cut back, 0 bases at V and 5 bases at J, with 13 bases in the middle. Per germline, CDR1 MNHEY and CDR2 SVGAGI. The CDR3 is CASSYSNIGEETQYF. The CDR3 region has the DNA TGTGCCAGCAGTTACTCGAACATCGGCGAGGAGACCCAGTACTTC.

This clone has a single count. The chain carries TRBV5-5 and TRBJ1-5; 7 positions match TRBD1. Germline lookup yields CDR1 SGHKS and CDR2 YYEKEE (reference sequence). CDR3 length equals 16 residues. V shed 3 bases, J shed 0 bases, and the junction held 6 bases outside the gene matches. The CDR3 sequence: CASSSTGILSNQPQHF. For the CDR3, the DNA is TGTGCCAGCAGCTCGACAGGGATCCTTAGCAATCAGCCCCAGCATTTT.

This chain joins TRBV7-3 and TRBJ2-1, with TRBD2 matching 10 bases. CDR1 is SGHTA, CDR2 FQGTGA, per germline. This CDR3 region has 15 residues. V was clipped by 5 bases and J by 3 bases; unmatched bases: 4. CDR3: CASSPGLAIYNEQFF. CDR3 DNA sequence: TGTGCCAGCAGCCCGGGACTAGCGATCTACAATGAGCAGTTCTTC. The full variable domain, its missing parts supplied by reference TRBV7-3 and TRBJ2-1, is GAGVSQTPSNKVTEKGKYVELRCDPISGHTALYWYRQSLGQGPEFLIYFQGTGAADDSGLPNDRFFAVRPEGSVSTLKIQRTERGDSAVYLCASSPGLAIYNEQFFGPGTRLTVL.

CDR3 DNA sequence: TGTGCCAGCAGTCTAACAGGGCCCCTAATCTCTGGAAACACCATATATTTT. Amino acid sequence: CASSLTGPLISGNTIYF. The chain employs TRBV28 and TRBJ1-3, with TRBD1 as a possible D gene (6 bases). Trimming pared 5 bases from V and 0 bases from J, leaving 17 bases between. Germline V gene data show CDR1 as MDHEN and CDR2 as SYDVKM. The CDR3 extends over 17 amino acids. The full variable domain, rest sourced from reference TRBV28 and TRBJ1-3, is DVKVTQSSRYLVKRTGEKVFLECVQDMDHENMFWYRQDPGLGLRLIYFSYDVKMKEKGDIPEGYSVSREKKERFSLILESASTNQTSMYLCASSLTGPLISGNTIYFGEGSWLTVV.

The CDR3 sequence is CASSQRSGSTDEQYF. The CDR3 bases are TGTGCCAGCAGCCAACGTAGCGGGAGCACGGACGAGCAGTACTTC. The chain links TRBV5-5 to TRBJ2-7, with 9 bases fitting TRBD2. Germline V lookup: CDR1 SGHKS, CDR2 YYEKEE (reference sequence). The CDR3 is 15 residues long. V dropped 4 bases and J dropped 5; count of bases not matched to a gene: 10.

V and J are TRBV5-6 and TRBJ2-1; D not resolved. Per the germline V gene, CDR1 is SGHDT and CDR2 is YYEEEE. The CDR3 contains 12 residues. The germline V and J ends were trimmed by 4 bases and 8 bases, with 10 bases remaining between them. CDR3 DNA sequence: TGTGCCAGCAGCCTGACTGAATATGAGCAGTTCTTC. Amino acid sequence: CASSLTEYEQFF.

The chain couples TRBV19 to TRBJ2-1, with D maybe TRBD2 (6 bases). Germline-derived CDR1 and CDR2 are LNHDA and SQIVND (reference sequence). CDR3 length: 15 amino acids. Trimming took 7 bases from V and 4 from J, leaving 17 bases between them. In nucleotides, the CDR3 is TGTGCCAGTACCCCGGGGATAGCGGATTACAATGAGCAGTTCTTC. Translation gives CASTPGIADYNEQFF.

The chain joins TRBV19 to TRBJ1-1; no definite D call. The CDR3 extends over 13 amino acids. Trimming pared 4 bases from V and 0 bases from J, leaving 6 bases between. Germline V lookup: CDR1 LNHDA, CDR2 SQIVND (reference sequence). The CDR3 spells CASSRKMNTEAFF. The CDR3 nucleotides read TGTGCCAGTAGTAGGAAGATGAACACTGAAGCTTTCTTT.

V is TRBV10-3 and J is TRBJ2-5; a possible D gene is TRBD2 (6 bases). The germline V gene encodes CDR1 ENHRY and CDR2 SYGVKD. The CDR3 runs to 13 residues. Trimming removed 4 bases at V and 2 bases at J, with 8 bases between. The CDR3 nucleotides are TGTGCCATCAGTGTGGAGGGTCAAGAGACCCAGTACTTC. It codes for CAISVEGQETQYF.

The chain employs TRBV6-1 and TRBJ1-2; D is unclear. The CDR3 consists of 12 residues. Trimming took off 8 bases at V and 2 bases at J, with 9 bases between the two ends. From germline, CDR1 is MNHNS and CDR2 SASEGT. The CDR3 loop reads CASGITNYGYTF. The CDR3 DNA reads as TGTGCCAGCGGAATCACGAACTATGGCTACACCTTC.

In DNA, the CDR3 is TGTGCCAGTAGTATTCGGAAAGGCGCTAGCACAGATACGCAGTATTTT. Translated, it gives CASSIRKGASTDTQYF. The chain recombines TRBV19 with TRBJ2-3; D gene unclear. V lost 3 bases and J lost 0, with 13 bases in between. This CDR3 has 16 amino acids. The V gene's germline CDR1 is LNHDA and CDR2 SQIVND (reference sequence).

The V and J genes are TRBV29-1 and TRBJ1-2, with TRBD1 matching over 8 bases. The germline V gene has CDR1 SQVTM and CDR2 ANQGSEA. The CDR3 has 12 residues. With V trimmed by 5 bases and J by 6 bases, 5 bases remained unmatched. CDR3 protein: CSVLDRANGYTF. DNA of the CDR3: TGCAGCGTTTTGGACAGGGCTAATGGCTACACCTTC.

This clone has a single count. The chain employs TRBV19 and TRBJ2-7, with 10 bases matching TRBD2. J lost 3 bases, V lost 6 bases, and 5 bases had no gene match. Looked up from germline, CDR1 is LNHDA and CDR2 is SQIVND (reference sequence). The CDR3 runs to 14 residues. In DNA, the CDR3 is TGTGCCAGTAGACTACTAGCGGGAAGCTACGAGCAGTACTTC. Its translation is CASRLLAGSYEQYF.

This chain connects TRBV7-8 to TRBJ2-7; 8 positions match TRBD2. The V segment lost 2 bases and the J segment 4 bases; nucleotides outside the gene matches: 1. This CDR3 contains 13 residues. Germline V gives CDR1 SGHVS, CDR2 FQNEAQ. The CDR3 nucleotides are TGTGCCAGCAGCTTACAGCGGGGGTACGAGCAGTACTTC. As protein: CASSLQRGYEQYF.

The chain employs TRBV7-2 and TRBJ2-5; D is possibly TRBD2 (7 bases). CDR1 and CDR2 from the germline V gene are SGHTA and FQGNSA. V lost 3 bases and J lost 6, with 14 bases in between. The CDR3 has 14 amino acids. Written as DNA, the CDR3 is TGTGCCAGCAGCTTGTTACAGGGAGGGCAGACCCAGTACTTC. This gives the protein CASSLLQGGQTQYF.

This chain joins TRBV6-1 and TRBJ1-1; D is perhaps TRBD1 (6 bases). Germline assignment: CDR1 MNHNS and CDR2 SASEGT. The CDR3 extends over 14 amino acids. Trimming left V 6 bases short and J 6 bases short, with 17 bases between. In nucleotides, the CDR3 is TGTGCCAGCAGCGTTGGACAGTTAGGGGCTGAAGCTTTCTTT. Residues: CASSVGQLGAEAFF.

The V and J genes are TRBV29-1 and TRBJ2-7, with D hard to call. Trimming removed 7 bases at V and 3 bases at J, with 10 bases between. The CDR3 length is 11 residues. Looked up from germline, CDR1 is SQVTM and CDR2 is ANQGSEA. The CDR3 nucleotides are TGCAGCGCCTCCCAAGACTACGAGCAGTACTTC. Amino acid sequence: CSASQDYEQYF.

The chain recombines TRBV7-9 with TRBJ2-2; D not resolved. CDR3 length: 15 residues. The germline V gene has CDR1 SEHNR and CDR2 FQNEAQ (reference sequence). V dropped 5 bases and J dropped 6 bases, with 16 bases sitting between them. The CDR3 region has the DNA TGTGCCAGCAGCCAAGGTAGCCGGCTTTCCGGGGAGCTGTTTTTT. This gives the protein CASSQGSRLSGELFF. Full variable domain (outside the CDR3, taken from reference TRBV7-9 and TRBJ2-2): DTGVSQNPRHKITKRGQNVTFRCDPISEHNRLYWYRQTLGQGPEFLTYFQNEAQLEKSRLLSDRFSAERPKGSFSTLEIQRTEQGDSAMYLCASSQGSRLSGELFFGEGSRLTVL.

The CDR3 reads CASSIDRGTSPLHF. The CDR3 DNA reads TGTGCCAGCAGCATCGACAGGGGAACTTCACCCCTCCACTTT. J is TRBJ1-6 and V is TRBV7-2; 8 bases match TRBD1. Trimming at V came to 5 bases and at J to 9 bases, leaving 6 bases not matched to a gene. The CDR3 loop spans 14 amino acids. The germline V gene has CDR1 SGHTA and CDR2 FQGNSA.

J is TRBJ2-1 and V is TRBV11-3, with TRBD2 matching 12 bases. Looked up from germline, CDR1 is SGHNT and CDR2 is YENEEA. This CDR3 comprises 17 residues. The junction had 9 bases not matched to a gene; V was cut back by 3 bases and J by 6 bases. In nucleotides, the CDR3 is TGTGCCAGCAGCTTCCGGACTAGCGGGACTGGTTTCAATGAGCAGTTCTTC. Protein product: CASSFRTSGTGFNEQFF. The whole variable domain, remainder taken from reference TRBV11-3 and TRBJ2-1, is EAGVVQSPRYKIIEKKQPVAFWCNPISGHNTLYWYLQNLGQGPELLIRYENEEAVDDSQLPKDRFSAERLKGVDSTLKIQPAELGDSAVYLCASSFRTSGTGFNEQFFGPGTRLTVL.